This T cell receptor (beta chain) was recorded in a study of T cells after yellow fever vaccination. On the study more broadly: Fractions containing few cells were prepared with SMART-Seq v4 Ultra Low Input. Findings and caveats of the study: One caveat is that FACS-sorted repertoires could contain abundant clonotypes contaminating from the bulk population. It was the secondary response that reached its peak faster, day 5 versus 15, but it was weaker.

This clonotype appeared many times. Antigen: not known. They built TCR cDNA with 5'RACE template switching, a step that put in a universal primer site and UMIs. TCRdb re-derived calls from the 5' RACE reads in MiXCR, one entry per CDR3 protein. The profile shows about 130,000 distinct CDR3 sequences, less than 8.5% of them singletons. CDR1 is SEHNR, CDR2 FQNEAQ, per germline (reference sequence). The CDR3 has 16 amino acids. V lost 4 bases and J lost 0; bases outside the gene matches: 4. J is TRBJ2-3 and V is TRBV7-9; 10 bases match TRBD2. The specimen comprised CD4+ T cells sorted from PBMCs, sampled 10 days after the yellow fever booster vaccination. The TCR comes from a man younger than 40 who received the YFV17D yellow fever vaccine. The CDR3 DNA follows: TGTGCCAGCAGCTCGCGGACTAGCGGTAGCACAGATACGCAGTATTTT. Translation: CASSSRTSGSTDTQYF. Looking up the rest from reference TRBV7-9 and TRBJ2-3 gives the full variable domain: DTGVSQNPRHKITKRGQNVTFRCDPISEHNRLYWYRQTLGQGPEFLTYFQNEAQLEKSRLLSDRFSAERPKGSFSTLEIQRTEQGDSAMYLCASSSRTSGSTDTQYFGPGTRLTVL.